This T cell receptor (beta chain) was captured in a study of blood T cell repertoires in COVID-19. The CDR3 consists of 12 residues. The V end lost 5 bases, the J end lost 5 bases, and 9 bases lay between the germline ends. Germline CDR1 and CDR2: LNHDA and SQIVND (reference sequence). The protocol was immunoSEQ multiplex PCR, while the TCRdb copy is restricted to in-frame clones and leaves out a portion. Of about 150,000 clones in the sample, about 86% were seen once. The rearrangement links TRBV19 to TRBJ2-5, with unresolved D. Specimen: peripheral blood. The TCR comes from a woman aged 60-75 years with acute or convalescent COVID-19. As DNA, the CDR3 is TGTGCCAGTAGTTCCCCATTGGAGACCCAGTACTTC. Translation: CASSSPLETQYF.